This is a list of T cell receptor beta chains from one sample in a study of Ad26.COV2.S vaccination and SARS-CoV-2 variants. Assay: immunoSEQ multiplex PCR; the TCRdb copy retains only in-frame clones and omits some. The data show 350,000 to 450,000 clones, around 86% seen once. The sequencing used peripheral blood, collected in a trial of Ad26.COV2.S vaccine versus placebo. These TCRs come from a person aged 18-65 years who received the Ad26.COV2.S COVID-19 vaccine or a placebo. CDR3s leave out the opening cysteine and the closing phenylalanine or tryptophan. The order of the fields is clone size, CDR3 length, V gene, J gene, CDR3 protein. A clone size is listed for some rows: how often the clone was seen (once, few, many), or a class if it is expanded.

clone_size: once; cdr3_length: 11; v_call: TRBV7-3; j_call: TRBJ2-3; cdr3_aa: ASSLTGTDTQY
clone_size: -; cdr3_length: 13; v_call: TRBV7-6; j_call: TRBJ1-2; cdr3_aa: ASSSGTDNNYGYT
clone_size: -; cdr3_length: 11; v_call: TRBV5-4; j_call: TRBJ1-1; cdr3_aa: ASSFGGRTEAF
clone_size: -; cdr3_length: 13; v_call: TRBV3-1/TRBV3-2; j_call: TRBJ1-5; cdr3_aa: ASSQGGDSNQPQH
clone_size: few; cdr3_length: 12; v_call: TRBV5-4; j_call: TRBJ2-7; cdr3_aa: ASSLGDRPYEQY
clone_size: -; cdr3_length: 11; v_call: TRBV30; j_call: TRBJ1-1; cdr3_aa: AWSAHPNTEAF
clone_size: -; cdr3_length: 11; v_call: TRBV12-3/TRBV12-4; j_call: TRBJ2-1; cdr3_aa: ASSLDRLQGQF
clone_size: -; cdr3_length: 14; v_call: TRBV5-4; j_call: TRBJ1-2; cdr3_aa: ASSDLGRETGYGYT
clone_size: -; cdr3_length: 11; v_call: TRBV30; j_call: TRBJ1-2; cdr3_aa: AWSLQGEYGYT
clone_size: -; cdr3_length: 15; v_call: TRBV5-6; j_call: TRBJ1-1; cdr3_aa: ASSILTGARFYTEAF
clone_size: -; cdr3_length: 15; v_call: TRBV29-1; j_call: TRBJ1-2; cdr3_aa: SVVLQPGTQKRGGYT